Shown below are 15 T cell receptor beta chains from a single sample sequenced in a study of Graves' ophthalmopathy and Graves' hyperthyroidism. CDR3 regions of TCR beta were amplified from RNA transcripts. A first-round RT-PCR used HTBI primers, followed by a second-round multiplex PCR. TCRdb reprocessed the multiplex PCR reads with MiXCR, giving one entry per CDR3 protein. This sample has around 1,000,000 distinct CDR3 sequences, with 35% to 40% found just once. The sequencing input was peripheral blood or thyroid tissue (not recorded which). Source of these receptors: an adult man with Graves' hyperthyroidism.

Regarding this clonotype: This clone may be a read error of a much larger clone one base away. V usage is TRBV29-1 and J usage is TRBJ1-1; D remains ambiguous. The CDR3 sequence is 13 residues long. Per the germline V gene, CDR1 is SQVTM and CDR2 is ANQGSEA. Trimming took off 4 bases at V and 7 bases at J, with 16 bases between the two ends. The DNA for the CDR3 is TGCAGCGTTGTGATCGCATCGTGGGATGAAGCTTTCTTT. Protein: CSVVIASWDEAFF.

The CDR3 region is CASSPDRLHSGELFF. The DNA of the CDR3 is TGTGCCAGCAGCCCCGACAGACTTCATTCCGGGGAGCTGTTTTTT. The chain recombines TRBV7-9 with TRBJ2-2, with D tentatively TRBD1 (5 bases). Trimming left V 5 bases short and J 6 bases short, with 16 bases between. CDR3 length: 15 amino acids. Germline V lookup: CDR1 SEHNR, CDR2 FQNEAQ (reference sequence).

This clonotype was seen only a few times. The rearrangement joins TRBV5-1 to TRBJ2-7, with D perhaps being TRBD1 or TRBD2 (5 bases each). Deletions cut 4 bases from V and 3 bases from J, with 20 bases between. Germline V gene lookup returns CDR1 SGHRS and CDR2 YFSETQ. There are 16 residues in the CDR3. CDR3 sequence reads: CASSARGTTYFYEQYF. As DNA, the CDR3 is TGCGCCAGCAGCGCCAGAGGGACGACCTACTTCTACGAGCAGTACTTC.

About this clonotype: This likely comes from a read error, as the CDR3 has no conserved phenylalanine or tryptophan at its end. No DNA is shown, since the ends of the CDR3 on it are uncertain; the CDR3 is the one TCRdb lists. The chain carries TRBV20-1 and TRBJ1-3; the table calls TRBD1, which could not be checked here. Germline V gene data show CDR1 as DFQATT and CDR2 as SNEGSKA (reference sequence). Both ends counted, the CDR3 spans 8 residues. The CDR3 sequence is CSAGRGLS.

This clonotype has only a few counts. J is TRBJ1-5 and V is TRBV18; the match to TRBD1 covers 7 bases. Unmatched junction bases numbered 3, after V lost 4 bases and J lost 3 bases. The CDR3 sequence is 14 residues long. Germline values: CDR1 KGHSH, CDR2 LQKENI. CDR3 loop: CASSRGGPNQPQHF. CDR3 coding DNA: TGTGCCAGCTCACGAGGGGGCCCCAATCAGCCCCAGCATTTT. The full variable domain, in which reference TRBV18 and TRBJ1-5 provide the parts outside the CDR3, is NAGVMQNPRHLVRRRGQEARLRCSPMKGHSHVYWYRQLPEEGLKFMVYLQKENIIDESGMPKERFSAEFPKEGPSILRIQQVVRGDSAAYFCASSRGGPNQPQHFGDGTRLSIL.

With regard to this clonotype: Being one base from a much bigger clone, this may be a read error. Written as DNA, the CDR3 is TGCAGTGTCCGCAGGGAGGGGGCCAATTCACCCCTCCACTTT. Protein: CSVRREGANSPLHF. V usage is TRBV20-1 and J usage is TRBJ1-6; 7 nucleotides agree with TRBD1. The CDR3 is 14 amino acids. The germline gives CDR1 DFQATT, CDR2 SNEGSKA (reference sequence). V lost 7 bases and J lost 7; bases outside the gene matches: 10.

This clonotype was seen many times. The J gene is TRBJ2-7, the V gene TRBV6-6, with 12 bases that match TRBD1. Germline V gene lookup returns CDR1 MNHNY and CDR2 SVGAGI (reference sequence). The CDR3 length is 15 residues. V shed 0 bases and J 6 bases; nucleotides not matched to a gene: 3. The DNA for the CDR3 is TGTGCCAGCAGTTACTCGGGACAGGGGGCAAGCGAGCAGTACTTC. This codes for CASSYSGQGASEQYF.

This clonotype was observed a handful of times. The chain has TRBV13 and TRBJ2-7, with D possibly TRBD1 on 7 matching bases. Germline lookup yields CDR1 PRHDT and CDR2 FYEKMQ (reference sequence). V was pared by 1 base and J by 5 bases, with 15 bases between. This CDR3 comprises 15 residues. In DNA form, the CDR3 reads TGTGCCAGCAGCTTAGTTGGTCAGGGGGGCCACGAGCAGTACTTC. This encodes CASSLVGQGGHEQYF.

V gene TRBV12-3 or TRBV12-4 combines with J gene TRBJ2-7, with D maybe TRBD1 (5 bases). The CDR3 length is 16 residues. Trimming took 6 bases from V and 4 from J, leaving 22 bases between them. Here the CDR3 DNA reads TGTGCCAGCAGCAGTAGGATATGGGGCCGGGCATACGAGCAGTACTTC. Amino acids: CASSSRIWGRAYEQYF.

This clonotype was seen repeatedly, ten times or more. V gene TRBV7-9 combines with J gene TRBJ2-7; 8 bases are shared with TRBD1. This CDR3 region has 13 residues. Germline V gene data show CDR1 as SEHNR and CDR2 as FQNEAQ (reference sequence). The trim removed 2 bases at V and 5 bases at J, leaving 2 bases unmatched. The CDR3 DNA follows: TGTGCCAGCAGCTTACCGGACAGGGACGAGCAGTACTTC. Amino acid sequence: CASSLPDRDEQYF.

Only a few counts were recorded for this clonotype. The chain has TRBV20-1 and TRBJ1-2, with D possibly TRBD1 on 6 matching bases. The CDR3 has 18 amino acids. With 0 bases removed from V and 5 bases from J, the gap between germline ends came to 25 bases. Germline V gene data show CDR1 as DFQATT and CDR2 as SNEGSKA (reference sequence). This CDR3 is CSARDISDKTGDVYGYTF. CDR3 sequence (DNA): TGCAGTGCTAGAGATATATCCGATAAGACAGGAGACGTATATGGCTACACCTTC.

The chain has TRBV7-3 and TRBJ2-3; 12 bases match TRBD2. The germline gives CDR1 SGHTA, CDR2 FQGTGA. Trimming took 6 bases from V and 4 from J; bases not matched to a gene: 5. The CDR3 is made up of 15 amino acids. CDR3 region: CASRSGTSGPDTQYF. In DNA, the CDR3 is TGTGCCAGCAGATCCGGGACTAGCGGGCCAGATACGCAGTATTTT.

This clonotype was found a few times. The chain combines TRBV29-1 with TRBJ1-2, with 7 bases fitting TRBD1. There are 15 residues in the CDR3. Germline trimming cut 7 bases from V and 4 bases from J; bases unmatched to any gene: 15. Per the germline V gene, CDR1 is SQVTM and CDR2 is ANQGSEA. The CDR3 sequence: CSARGGGAGGYGYTF. The CDR3 DNA sequence: TGCAGCGCCCGGGGGGGGGGGGCAGGGGGCTATGGCTACACCTTC. The variable domain in full, with the rest retrieved from reference TRBV29-1 and TRBJ1-2, is SAVISQKPSRDICQRGTSLTIQCQVDSQVTMMFWYRQQPGQSLTLIATANQGSEATYESGFVIDKFPISRPNLTFSTLTVSNMSPEDSSIYLCSARGGGAGGYGYTFGSGTRLTVV.

This clonotype occurred many times. The chain links TRBV11-3 to TRBJ1-4, with D hard to call. Trimming removed 3 bases from V and 6 bases from J, with 8 bases in between. Germline values: CDR1 SGHNT, CDR2 YENEEA. The CDR3 contains 13 residues. Written as DNA, the CDR3 is TGTGCCAGCAGCTTTCTCTTGGATGAAAAACTGTTTTTT. Protein sequence: CASSFLLDEKLFF.

With respect to this clonotype: Being one base from a much bigger clone, this may be a read error. V usage is TRBV6-1 and J usage is TRBJ1-4; D not resolved. V lost 4 bases to trimming and J lost 0 bases, with 9 bases between them. The CDR3 sequence is 15 residues long. The V gene's germline CDR1 is MNHNS and CDR2 SASEGT. The CDR3 nucleotides read TGTGCCAGCAGTGGGGAATCGGCAACTAATGAAAAACTGTTTTTT. This encodes CASSGESATNEKLFF.